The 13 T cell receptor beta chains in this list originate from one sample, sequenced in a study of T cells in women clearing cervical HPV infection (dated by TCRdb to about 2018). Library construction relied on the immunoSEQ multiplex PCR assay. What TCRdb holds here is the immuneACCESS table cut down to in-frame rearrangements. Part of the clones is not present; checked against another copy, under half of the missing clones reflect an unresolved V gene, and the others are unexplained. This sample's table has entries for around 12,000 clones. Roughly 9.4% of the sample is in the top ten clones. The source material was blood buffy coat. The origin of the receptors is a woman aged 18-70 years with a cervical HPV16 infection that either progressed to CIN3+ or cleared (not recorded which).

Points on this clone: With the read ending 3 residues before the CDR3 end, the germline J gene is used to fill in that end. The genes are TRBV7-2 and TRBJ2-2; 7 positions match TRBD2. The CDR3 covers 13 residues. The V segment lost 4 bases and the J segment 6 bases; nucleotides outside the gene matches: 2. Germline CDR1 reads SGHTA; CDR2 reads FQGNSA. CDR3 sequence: CASSSSGAGELFF. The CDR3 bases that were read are TGTGCCAGCAGCTCTAGCGGAGCCGGGGAG.

CDR3 sequence: CASSSTAGGTEAFF. The CDR3 DNA, read in part, is TGTGCCAGCAGCTCTACAGCGGGGGGCACTGAA. The V call is TRBV7-2, the J call TRBJ1-1, with D possibly TRBD1 on 5 matching bases. Coverage ceases 3 residues before the CDR3 finishes, and the germline J gene fills in the end. CDR3 length equals 14 residues. V was pared by 4 bases and J by 4 bases, with 13 bases between. CDR1 is SGHTA and CDR2 is FQGNSA in the germline V gene.

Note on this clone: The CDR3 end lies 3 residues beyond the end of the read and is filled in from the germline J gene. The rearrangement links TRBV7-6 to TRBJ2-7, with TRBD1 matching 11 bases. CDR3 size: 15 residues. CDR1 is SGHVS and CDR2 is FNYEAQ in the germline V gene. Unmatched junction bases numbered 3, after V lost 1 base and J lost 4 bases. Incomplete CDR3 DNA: TGTGCCAGCAGCTTAGGAGGGACAGGGGGTTACGAG. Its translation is CASSLGGTGGYE. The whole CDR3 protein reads CASSLGGTGGYEQYF.

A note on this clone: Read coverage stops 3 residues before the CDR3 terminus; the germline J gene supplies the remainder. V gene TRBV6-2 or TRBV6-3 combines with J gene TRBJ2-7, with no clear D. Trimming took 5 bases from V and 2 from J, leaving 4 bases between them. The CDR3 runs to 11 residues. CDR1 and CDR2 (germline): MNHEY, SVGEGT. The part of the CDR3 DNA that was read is TGTGCCAGCAGTATCGCCTACGAG. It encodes CASSIAYE. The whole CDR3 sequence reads CASSIAYEQYF.

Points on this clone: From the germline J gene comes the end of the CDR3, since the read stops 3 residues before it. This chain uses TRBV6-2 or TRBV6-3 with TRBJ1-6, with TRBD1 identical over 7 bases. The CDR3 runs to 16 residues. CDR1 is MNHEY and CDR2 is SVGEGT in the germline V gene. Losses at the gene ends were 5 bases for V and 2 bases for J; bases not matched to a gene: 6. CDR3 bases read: TGTGCCAGCAGTGATGGAGGGGGCGCCTATAATTCACCC. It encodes CASSDGGGAYNSP. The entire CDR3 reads CASSDGGGAYNSPLHF.

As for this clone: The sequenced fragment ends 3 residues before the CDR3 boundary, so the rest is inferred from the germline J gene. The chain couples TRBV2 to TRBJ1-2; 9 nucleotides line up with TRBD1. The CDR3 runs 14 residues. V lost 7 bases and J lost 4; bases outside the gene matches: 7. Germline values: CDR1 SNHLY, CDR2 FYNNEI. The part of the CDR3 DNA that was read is TGTGCCAGCATGACGGGGACAGGGACCTATGGC. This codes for CASMTGTGTYG. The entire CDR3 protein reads CASMTGTGTYGYTF.

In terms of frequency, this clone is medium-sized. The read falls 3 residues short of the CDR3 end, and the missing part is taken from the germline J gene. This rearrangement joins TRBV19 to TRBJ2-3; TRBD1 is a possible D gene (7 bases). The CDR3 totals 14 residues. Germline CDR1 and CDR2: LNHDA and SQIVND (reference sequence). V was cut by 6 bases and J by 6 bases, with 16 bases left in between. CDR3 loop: CASRETGTPDTQYF. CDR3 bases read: TGTGCCAGTAGAGAGACAGGGACTCCGGATACG. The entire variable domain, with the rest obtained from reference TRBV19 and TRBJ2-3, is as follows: DGGITQSPKYLFRKEGQNVTLSCEQNLNHDAMYWYRQDPGQGLRLIYYSQIVNDFQKGDIAEGYSVSREKKESFPLTVTSAQKNPTAFYLCASRETGTPDTQYFGPGTRLTVL.

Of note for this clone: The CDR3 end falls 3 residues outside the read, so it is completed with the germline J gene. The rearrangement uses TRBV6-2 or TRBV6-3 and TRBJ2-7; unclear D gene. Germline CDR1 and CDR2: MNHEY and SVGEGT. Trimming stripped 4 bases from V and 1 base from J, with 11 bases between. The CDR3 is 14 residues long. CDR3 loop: CASSSDTVSYEQYF. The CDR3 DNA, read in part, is TGTGCCAGCAGTTCTGATACAGTGTCCTACGAG.

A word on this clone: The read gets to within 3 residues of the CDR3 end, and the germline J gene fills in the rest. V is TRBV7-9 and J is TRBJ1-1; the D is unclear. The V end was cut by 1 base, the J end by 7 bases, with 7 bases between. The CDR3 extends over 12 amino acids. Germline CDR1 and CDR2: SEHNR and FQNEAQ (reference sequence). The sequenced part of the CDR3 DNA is TGTGCCAGCAGCTTAGGAGTAGATGAA. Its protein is CASSLGVDE. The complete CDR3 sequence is CASSLGVDEAFF.

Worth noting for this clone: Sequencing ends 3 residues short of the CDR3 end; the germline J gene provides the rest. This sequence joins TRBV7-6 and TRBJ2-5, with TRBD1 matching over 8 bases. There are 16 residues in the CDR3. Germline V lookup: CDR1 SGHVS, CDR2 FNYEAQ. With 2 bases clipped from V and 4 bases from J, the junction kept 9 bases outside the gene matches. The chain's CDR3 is CASSLPRTGILETQYF. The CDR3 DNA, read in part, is TGTGCCAGCAGCTTACCAAGGACAGGGATTTTAGAGACC.

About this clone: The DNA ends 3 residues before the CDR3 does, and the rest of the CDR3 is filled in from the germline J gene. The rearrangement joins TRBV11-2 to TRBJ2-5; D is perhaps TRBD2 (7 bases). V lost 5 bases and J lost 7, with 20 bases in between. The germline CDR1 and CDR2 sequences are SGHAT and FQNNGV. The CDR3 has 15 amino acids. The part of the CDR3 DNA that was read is TGTGCCAGCAGCCTCCGTGGCGGGGGCGAGGGGACC. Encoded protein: CASSLRGGGEGT. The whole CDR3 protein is CASSLRGGGEGTQYF. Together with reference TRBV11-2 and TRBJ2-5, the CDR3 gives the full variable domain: EAGVAQSPRYKIIEKRQSVAFWCNPISGHATLYWYQQILGQGPKLLIQFQNNGVVDDSQLPKDRFSAERLKGVDSTLKIQPAKLEDSAVYLCASSLRGGGEGTQYFGPGTRLLVL.

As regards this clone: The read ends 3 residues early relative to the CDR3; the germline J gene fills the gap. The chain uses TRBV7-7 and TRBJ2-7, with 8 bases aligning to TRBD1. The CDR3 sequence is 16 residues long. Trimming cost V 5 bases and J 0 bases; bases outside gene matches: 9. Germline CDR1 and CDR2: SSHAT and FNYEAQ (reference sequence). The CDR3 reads CASSLNRGESSYEQYF. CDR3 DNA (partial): TGTGCCAGCAGCCTTAACAGGGGGGAGAGCTCCTACGAG.

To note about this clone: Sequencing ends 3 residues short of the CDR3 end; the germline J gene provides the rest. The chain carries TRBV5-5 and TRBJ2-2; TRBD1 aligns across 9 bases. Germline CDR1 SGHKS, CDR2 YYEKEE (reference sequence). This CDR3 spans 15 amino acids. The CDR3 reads CASSLGTGEGEKLFF. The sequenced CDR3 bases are TGTGCCAGCAGCTTGGGGACAGGGGAGGGAGAAAAG.